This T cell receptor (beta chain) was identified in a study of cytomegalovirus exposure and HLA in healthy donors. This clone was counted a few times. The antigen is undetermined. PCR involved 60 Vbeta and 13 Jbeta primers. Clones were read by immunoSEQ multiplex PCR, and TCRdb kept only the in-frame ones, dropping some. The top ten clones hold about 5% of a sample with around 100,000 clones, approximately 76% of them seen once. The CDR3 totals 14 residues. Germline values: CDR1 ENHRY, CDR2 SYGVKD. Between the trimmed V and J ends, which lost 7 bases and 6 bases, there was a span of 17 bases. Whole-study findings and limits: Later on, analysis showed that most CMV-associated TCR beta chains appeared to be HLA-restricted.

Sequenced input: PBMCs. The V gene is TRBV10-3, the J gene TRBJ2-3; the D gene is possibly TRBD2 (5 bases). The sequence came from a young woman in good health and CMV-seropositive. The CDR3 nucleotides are TGTGCCATCACCCAGCCGGGATTGATGGATACGCAGTATTTT. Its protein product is CAITQPGLMDTQYF.